The sequence of this T cell receptor beta chain was determined in a study of blood T cell repertoires in COVID-19. Background on the study: From the United States, Italy and Spain came samples of acute and convalescent COVID-19.

Per the original data handling: Amplification from reference gene primers served as the basis for estimated nucleated cell counts. Some clones are missing from TCRdb's copy, which holds only in-frame ones; the method was immunoSEQ multiplex PCR. Clone size and the V and J calls come from that table; the DNA yielded D and trimming. This table holds roughly 200,000 clones, around nine tenths found once. There are 14 residues in the CDR3. Trimming stripped 0 bases from V and 4 bases from J, with 10 bases between. In germline, CDR1 is SGHDT, CDR2 YYEEEE. The TCR comes from a man in his 60s with active or convalescent COVID-19. Sample: peripheral blood. The chain couples TRBV5-6 to TRBJ1-2; D possibly corresponds to TRBD1 (5 bases). The CDR3 DNA sequence: TGTGCCAGCAGCTTGGGAACAGGCCTCTATGGCTACACCTTC. This sequence encodes CASSLGTGLYGYTF. Full variable domain (outside the CDR3, taken from reference TRBV5-6 and TRBJ1-2): DAGVTQSPTHLIKTRGQQVTLRCSPKSGHDTVSWYQQALGQGPQFIFQYYEEEERQRGNFPDRFSGHQFPNYSSELNVNALLLGDSALYLCASSLGTGLYGYTFGSGTRLTVV.